Shown below are 19 T cell receptor beta chains from a single sample sequenced in a study of Graves' ophthalmopathy and Graves' hyperthyroidism. The sequenced template was RNA, covering the TCR beta CDR3 region. HTBI-primed first-round RT-PCR preceded second-round multiplex PCR. TCRdb passed the multiplex PCR reads through MiXCR, listing each CDR3 protein once. The sample consists of over a million distinct CDR3 sequences, about two fifths of them appearing once. The material sequenced was peripheral blood or thyroid tissue (not recorded which). These receptors originate from an adult man with Graves' hyperthyroidism.

This clonotype appeared once. The gene calls are TRBV20-1 and TRBJ1-2; no firm D call. The ends were cut back, 5 bases at V and 4 bases at J, with 11 bases in the middle. Germline CDR1 is DFQATT and CDR2 is SNEGSKA (reference sequence). This CDR3 is built from 12 residues. The CDR3: CSAADGSYGYTF. The CDR3, as DNA: TGCAGTGCTGCGGACGGGTCCTATGGCTACACCTTC.

This clonotype was found a few times. The chain combines TRBV7-6 with TRBJ2-5; D unresolved. Per germline, CDR1 SGHVS and CDR2 FNYEAQ. This CDR3 is 13 amino acids long. The V gene lost 2 bases and the J gene lost 4 bases, with 8 bases spanning the gap. CDR3 DNA sequence: TGTGCCAGCAGCTTATGGCCCCGAGAGACCCAGTACTTC. Its protein product is CASSLWPRETQYF.

This clonotype was picked up many times. The chain links TRBV6-5 to TRBJ1-4; possible D gene TRBD1, 5 bases. V was cut by 5 bases and J by 8 bases, with 12 bases left in between. The germline CDR1 and CDR2 sequences are MNHEY and SVGAGI. This CDR3 has 13 amino acids. In DNA, the CDR3 is TGTGCCAGCAGTCCAGGGATTTGGGAAAAACTGTTTTTT. This gives the protein CASSPGIWEKLFF.

This clonotype was seen once. The chain has TRBV2 and TRBJ2-2; D is possibly TRBD1 (5 bases). The CDR3 totals 12 residues. The V and J ends lost 6 bases and 6 bases respectively, with 8 bases between them. CDR1 and CDR2 from the germline V gene are SNHLY and FYNNEI. The CDR3 nucleotides read TGTGCCAGCAGAGCAGGGTCCGGGGAGCTGTTTTTT. This sequence encodes CASRAGSGELFF.

Of note for this clonotype: One base away lies a much larger clone, so this may be a sequencing read error. V usage is TRBV7-2 and J usage is TRBJ2-7; 7 bases align to TRBD2. With V trimmed by 0 bases and J by 3 bases, 5 bases remained unmatched. CDR3 length: 15 residues. Germline loops: CDR1 SGHTA, CDR2 FQGNSA. The CDR3 reads CASSLASGGCYEQYF. The CDR3 nucleotides are TGTGCCAGCAGCTTAGCCTCGGGGGGTTGCTACGAGCAGTACTTC. Full variable domain (missing parts from reference TRBV7-2 and TRBJ2-7): GAGVSQSPSNKVTEKGKDVELRCDPISGHTALYWYRQSLGQGLEFLIYFQGNSAPDKSGLPSDRFSAERTGGSVSTLTIQRTQQEDSAVYLCASSLASGGCYEQYFGPGTRLTVT.

In its sample, this clonotype was seen many times. V and J are TRBV12-3 or TRBV12-4 and TRBJ1-1; D is unresolved. The CDR3 is 12 residues long. V lost 9 bases and J 7 bases, leaving 15 bases between the germline ends. The CDR3: CASQDPYIEAFF. The CDR3 DNA reads TGTGCCAGTCAGGACCCCTATATTGAAGCTTTCTTT.

The V gene is TRBV9, the J gene TRBJ2-7, with D uncertain. This CDR3 has 13 amino acids. V lost 4 bases and J 6 bases, leaving 14 bases between the germline ends. Germline values: CDR1 SGDLS, CDR2 YYNGEE. The CDR3 loop reads CASSTERRSEQYF. DNA for the CDR3: TGTGCCAGCAGCACTGAGAGAAGGTCCGAGCAGTACTTC. The whole variable domain, remainder taken from reference TRBV9 and TRBJ2-7, is DSGVTQTPKHLITATGQRVTLRCSPRSGDLSVYWYQQSLDQGLQFLIQYYNGEERAKGNILERFSAQQFPDLHSELNLSSLELGDSALYFCASSTERRSEQYFGPGTRLTVT.

This clonotype was seen at least ten times. The V and J genes are TRBV25-1 and TRBJ1-1, with D uncertain. Looked up from germline, CDR1 is MGHDK and CDR2 is SYGVNS. CDR3 length: 14 amino acids. V was clipped by 3 bases and J by 1 base, with 9 bases between them. CDR3 residues: CASSDLRQNTEAFF. CDR3 nucleotide sequence: TGTGCCAGCAGTGACCTGCGACAGAACACTGAAGCTTTCTTT.

This clonotype was detected many times. The chain recombines TRBV10-3 with TRBJ2-5; 9 positions match TRBD2. The germline V gene has CDR1 ENHRY and CDR2 SYGVKD. The CDR3 sequence is 16 residues long. Trimming at V came to 0 bases and at J to 0 bases, leaving 2 bases not matched to a gene. For the CDR3, the DNA is TGTGCCATCAGTGAGTCACGGACTAGCGACCAAGAGACCCAGTACTTC. Translating it yields CAISESRTSDQETQYF.

This clonotype was seen at least ten times. V is TRBV20-1 and J is TRBJ1-2, with D maybe TRBD1 (5 bases). V was shortened by 5 bases and J by 8 bases, with 15 bases between the two germline ends. CDR3 length: 12 residues. The V gene's germline CDR1 is DFQATT and CDR2 SNEGSKA (reference sequence). CDR3 amino acids: CSAGSRGVGYTF. Written as DNA, the CDR3 is TGCAGTGCTGGGTCGAGAGGGGTCGGCTACACCTTC.

The chain uses TRBV4-1 and TRBJ1-2, with TRBD1 as a possible D gene (5 bases). Trimming took off 7 bases at V and 4 bases at J, with 10 bases between the two ends. CDR1 MGHRA and CDR2 YSYEKL come from the germline V gene. CDR3 length: 12 amino acids. The CDR3 DNA is TGCGCCAGCACTGGGACTACCTATGGCTACACCTTC. Protein sequence: CASTGTTYGYTF.

This clonotype was detected ten times or more. The chain carries TRBV12-3 or TRBV12-4 and TRBJ1-2; a weak D match, TRBD1 (5 bases). The CDR3 is 14 residues long. Trimming took off 1 base at V and 5 bases at J, with 11 bases between the two ends. The CDR3 bases are TGTGCCAGCAGTTTAGTAGGGGCTCGGTATGGCTACACCTTC. Protein product: CASSLVGARYGYTF.

The chain uses TRBV7-9 and TRBJ2-5; 9 bases map to TRBD2. The CDR3 is 15 residues long. From germline, CDR1 is SEHNR and CDR2 FQNEAQ (reference sequence). Unmatched junction bases numbered 8, after V lost 8 bases and J lost 1 base. The CDR3 sequence: CASPGAGGFQETQYF. CDR3 bases: TGTGCCAGCCCTGGCGCGGGAGGGTTCCAAGAGACCCAGTACTTC.

The J gene is TRBJ1-1, the V gene TRBV14; a possible D gene is TRBD1 (6 bases). V dropped 4 bases and J dropped 5 bases, with 17 bases sitting between them. The CDR3 is 15 amino acids. Looked up from germline, CDR1 is SGHDN and CDR2 is FVKESK. CDR3 sequence (DNA): TGTGCCAGCAGCCGACTAAGGGGGGTAGAGACTGAAGCTTTCTTT. Protein sequence: CASSRLRGVETEAFF. Drawing the rest from reference TRBV14 and TRBJ1-1, the complete variable domain is EAGVTQFPSHSVIEKGQTVTLRCDPISGHDNLYWYRRVMGKEIKFLLHFVKESKQDESGMPNNRFLAERTGGTYSTLKVQPAELEDSGVYFCASSRLRGVETEAFFGQGTRLTVV.

The rearrangement links TRBV5-6 to TRBJ2-2; possibly TRBD1 or TRBD2 for D (5 bases each). Germline V CDR1 and CDR2: SGHDT, YYEEEE. Trimming removed 3 bases at V and 3 bases at J, with 12 bases between. This CDR3 region has 15 residues. CDR3 in amino acids: CASSSPGRYTGELFF. The CDR3 DNA is TGTGCCAGCAGCTCACCGGGACGGTACACCGGGGAGCTGTTTTTT.

This sequence joins TRBV11-2 and TRBJ2-7; 10 nucleotides agree with TRBD2. Germline lookup yields CDR1 SGHAT and CDR2 FQNNGV. CDR3 length: 16 residues. Germline trimming cut 4 bases from V and 2 bases from J; bases unmatched to any gene: 8. As DNA, the CDR3 is TGTGCCAGCAGCTCACTAGCGGGACAGTCCCCCTACGAGCAGTACTTC. Translation gives CASSSLAGQSPYEQYF. Looking up the rest from reference TRBV11-2 and TRBJ2-7 gives the full variable domain: EAGVAQSPRYKIIEKRQSVAFWCNPISGHATLYWYQQILGQGPKLLIQFQNNGVVDDSQLPKDRFSAERLKGVDSTLKIQPAKLEDSAVYLCASSSLAGQSPYEQYFGPGTRLTVT.

The rearrangement links TRBV5-1 to TRBJ2-2; 7 bases are a match to TRBD1. CDR3 size: 17 residues. J was trimmed by 5 bases and V by 4 bases; bases with no gene match: 14. CDR1 is SGHRS and CDR2 is YFSETQ in the germline V gene. The CDR3 nucleotides read TGCGCCAGCAGCCTTTTGACAGGGTCGGCCACGACCGGGGAGCTGTTTTTT. Its translation: CASSLLTGSATTGELFF.

This clonotype was seen many times. The rearrangement links TRBV10-3 to TRBJ1-4; 12 nucleotides line up with TRBD1. The CDR3 has 16 amino acids. Germline lookup yields CDR1 ENHRY and CDR2 SYGVKD. Trimming cost V 5 bases and J 2 bases; bases outside gene matches: 3. The CDR3 nucleotides read TGTGCCATCAGTATGGGACAGGGGGCGACTAATGAAAAACTGTTTTTT. Encoded protein: CAISMGQGATNEKLFF.

A remark on this clonotype: A much larger clone lies one base from this, so it may be a read error. The chain couples TRBV20-1 to TRBJ2-5, with D perhaps given as TRBD1 or TRBD2 (5 bases each). Germline assignment: CDR1 DFQATT and CDR2 SNEGSKA (reference sequence). The V and J ends lost 1 base and 4 bases respectively, with 7 bases between them. The CDR3 covers 12 residues. The CDR3, as DNA: TGCAGTGCTAGAGGGGGGATAGAGACCCAGTACTTC. It specifies CSARGGIETQYF.